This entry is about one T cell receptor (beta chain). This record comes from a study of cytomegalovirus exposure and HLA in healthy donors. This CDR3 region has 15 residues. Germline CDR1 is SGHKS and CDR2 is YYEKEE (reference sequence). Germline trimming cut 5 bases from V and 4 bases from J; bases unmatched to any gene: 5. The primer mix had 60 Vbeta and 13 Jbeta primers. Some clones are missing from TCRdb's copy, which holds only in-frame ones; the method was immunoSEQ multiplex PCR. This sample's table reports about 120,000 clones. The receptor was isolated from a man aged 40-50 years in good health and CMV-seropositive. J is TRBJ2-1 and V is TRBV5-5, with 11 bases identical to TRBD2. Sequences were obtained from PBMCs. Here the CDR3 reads CASRTGLAAYNEQFF. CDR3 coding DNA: TGTGCCAGCAGGACGGGACTAGCGGCTTACAATGAGCAGTTCTTC.